This T cell receptor (beta chain) stems from a study of shared clonotypes between healthy human individuals (dated by TCRdb to 2020 to 2021). For the wider study: The cohort included a few men and a couple of women between 18 and 49 years of age. For each donor, three plates each were used for CD4 naive and CD4 memory, two plates were used for CD8 naive, and one plate was used for CD8 memory. Blood TCR repertoires of five healthy adults were deeply sequenced to estimate repertoire size and the extent of clonotype sharing between individuals. To increase sequencing depth and limit assay-specific biases, different laboratories used diverse techniques to prepare libraries and sequence TCR repertoires. Per donor, leukapheresis produced somewhere between about 0.8 and 9.5 billion PBMCs. What the work shows at the level of the full study, not this receptor alone: Because the study included only a small number of donors, the genetic and exposure-history diversity represented was limited. Rarefaction of sorted-subset datasets indicated incomplete sequencing despite the large sequencing depth. Larger estimated clonotype richness was generally found for naive subsets than for memory subsets. Pairwise subsampling indicated that sequencing depth was expected to affect the degree of clonotype sharing among donors. Sampling was restricted to blood, and TCR repertoires in tissue are likely to differ from TCR repertoires in blood. When several donors were compared, the shared fraction of clonotypes was 5% to 6.5% for naive CD4, 3.5% to 4% for naive CD8, about 2.4% for memory CD4, and around 0.37% for memory CD8. Higher generation probabilities were observed for clonotypes shared by all four sorted-subset donors than for non-shared clonotypes.

Healthy HIV-negative adults with no recently reported acute infections or vaccinations were included as donors. Only Caucasian adults living in Nashville, Tennessee, USA were represented among the donors. Magnetic negative selection was used to enrich CD4+ T cells, after which naive cells were positively selected on CD45RA and the negative fraction became the memory subset. Blood was obtained by leukapheresis, after which PBMCs were separated by Ficoll-Histopaque density gradient centrifugation and cryopreserved in liquid nitrogen vapor phase. Purity and quantity of every magnetically sorted T cell population were checked by analytical flow cytometry. Genomic DNA was isolated from each sorted fraction and quantified by UV absorbance on a Nanodrop 2000c. Using the deep immunoSEQ assay, TCR CDR3 regions were amplified from genomic DNA by multiplex PCR. For each cell subset, the extracted genomic DNA was distributed evenly across all wells of several immunoSEQ 96-well plates, and each plate served as one replicate. For sorted subsets, each replicate PCR was loaded with approximately 0.2 ug genomic DNA, equivalent to some 31,000 T cell genomes. The purified libraries were quantified using a Qubit 3.0 fluorometer, sized with a Bioanalyzer 2100, and then quantified again using the KAPA Library Quantification kit. Each immunoSEQ 96-well plate was sequenced on its own single-read 150-cycle Illumina NextSeq 550 flow cell. The study's own analysis went as follows. Because the immunoSEQ output held only junctional sequences and lacked quality scores, the filtering could not match the filtering applied to full-length reads. To assign V/J genes and CDR3, sequences were annotated using PyIR, a Python wrapper for IgBLAST v1.9, with IMGT germline references. Any read was removed if the V/J assignment was weak (E-value above 1e-6), the CDR3 was missing, or the read contained stop codons, out-of-frame junctions, or ambiguous translated residues. V3J clonotypes were defined as sequences sharing an identical inferred V gene, J gene, and CDR3 amino acid sequence. The percentage overlap between two repertoires was calculated by dividing the number of shared unique clonotypes by the size of the smaller repertoire. RTK rarefaction, the Chao1 estimator, and Recon v2.1 estimates of unobserved clonotypes were used to assess repertoire richness. Generation probabilities for all TCRbeta clonotypes obtained by the gDNA method from a handful of donors were computed using OLGA. TCRdb carries this immuneACCESS record with in-frame sequences only. Its versions omit some clonotypes, under half of them owing to an unresolved V gene in the studies checked, with the rest unexplained. V and J calls and clone size follow that table, whereas D and trimming were derived from the DNA. The sample yields millions of clones; approximately 92% were counted once. The ten largest clones capture about 0.13% of the sample.

Here V drops 1 base and J drops 5 bases, and the junction holds 10 bases not matched to any gene. The germline V gene (reference sequence) supplies CDR1 LNHDA and CDR2 SQIVND. Spanning cysteine to phenylalanine, the CDR3 consists of 16 amino acids. The sequence is cut down to CDR3 DNA, 48 bases in frame from base 1. As concerns this clone: Its recognized antigen is unknown. Per-base quality was not reported, and no clone a single base away is much larger than it.

This chain is built from TRBV19 and TRBJ1-1, and TRBD1 matches 7 of the central bases. Sequencing was performed on naive CD4+ T cells sorted from blood. The meaning of the sample's cell subset or site label: CD45RA+ positively selected. The sequence was collected from a man aged 18 to 29 in good health. This receptor carries the CDR3 CASSIGGGGGKTEAFF. The base sequence is TGTGCCAGTAGTATAGGCGGAGGGGGCGGTAAGACTGAAGCTTTCTTT.